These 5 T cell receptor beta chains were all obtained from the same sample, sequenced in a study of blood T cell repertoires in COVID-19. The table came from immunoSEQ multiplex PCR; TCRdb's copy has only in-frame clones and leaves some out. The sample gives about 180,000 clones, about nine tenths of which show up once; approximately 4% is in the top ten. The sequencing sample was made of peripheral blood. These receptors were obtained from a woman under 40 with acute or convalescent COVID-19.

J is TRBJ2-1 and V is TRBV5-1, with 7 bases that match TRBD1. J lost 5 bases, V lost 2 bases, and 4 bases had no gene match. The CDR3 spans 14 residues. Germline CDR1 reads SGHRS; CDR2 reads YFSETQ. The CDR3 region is CASSLQGPNNEQFF. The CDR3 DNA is TGCGCCAGCAGCTTACAGGGGCCAAACAATGAGCAGTTCTTC.

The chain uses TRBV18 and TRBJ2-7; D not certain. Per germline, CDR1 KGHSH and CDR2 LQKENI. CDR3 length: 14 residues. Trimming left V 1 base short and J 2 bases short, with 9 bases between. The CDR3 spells CASSPLQQTYEQYF. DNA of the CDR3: TGTGCCAGCTCACCACTACAACAGACCTACGAGCAGTACTTC.

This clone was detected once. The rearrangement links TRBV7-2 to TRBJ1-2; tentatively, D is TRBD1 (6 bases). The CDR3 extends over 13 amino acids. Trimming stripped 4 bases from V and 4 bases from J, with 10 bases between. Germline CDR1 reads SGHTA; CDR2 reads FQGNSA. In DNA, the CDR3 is TGTGCCAGCAGCTCAAGACAGGCCTATGGCTACACCTTC. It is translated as CASSSRQAYGYTF.

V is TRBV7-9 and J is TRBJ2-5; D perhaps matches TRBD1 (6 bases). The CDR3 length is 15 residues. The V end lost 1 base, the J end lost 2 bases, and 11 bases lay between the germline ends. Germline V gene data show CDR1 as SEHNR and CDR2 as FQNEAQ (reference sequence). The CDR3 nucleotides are TGTGCCAGCAGCTTAGTAGGGGGTCCTCAAGAGACCCAGTACTTC. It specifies CASSLVGGPQETQYF.

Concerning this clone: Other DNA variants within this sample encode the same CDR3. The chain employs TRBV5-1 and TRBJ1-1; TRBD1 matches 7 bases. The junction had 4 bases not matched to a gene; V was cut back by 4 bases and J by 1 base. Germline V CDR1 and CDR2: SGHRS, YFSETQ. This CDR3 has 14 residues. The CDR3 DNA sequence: TGCGCCAGCAGCCCGGACAGGCAGAACACTGAAGCTTTCTTT. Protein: CASSPDRQNTEAFF.